Sequencing of this TCR beta chain was carried out in a study of graft-versus-host responses after intestinal transplantation. Per the germline V gene, CDR1 is SQVTM and CDR2 is ANQGSEA. CDR3 size: 14 residues. Trimming removed 1 base from V and 4 bases from J, with 14 bases in between. The sample holds one count of this clone. Its specificity is unknown. Here immunoSEQ multiplex PCR was the method, and the copy in TCRdb shows in-frame clones only, minus some. The sample includes about 92,000 clones, 80% to 95% of them seen just once. The source material was unstimulated CD8+ T cells sorted from spleen or lymph node cells, sampled before intestinal transplant. The chain is built from TRBV29-1 and TRBJ2-7; D is uncertain. The sequence was obtained from a human donor who received an intestinal transplant. The CDR3 nucleotides are TGCAGCGTTGAAGGGGTAGCAATGCCTTACGAGCAGTACTTC. Its translation is CSVEGVAMPYEQYF.